These 2 T cell receptor beta chains originate from one sample sequenced in a study of T cell changes during pregnancy in multiple sclerosis. This table comes from immunoSEQ multiplex PCR, and its TCRdb copy is limited to in-frame clones, with some not included. Of some 74,000 clones listed, around 94% are singletons. The sample in question was peripheral blood, obtained before pregnancy. These receptor sequences come from a female donor with multiple sclerosis, enrolled in a pregnancy study.

The CDR3 sequence: CASSLVGGQSNEKLFF. CDR3 nucleotides: TGTGCCAGCAGCTTGGTAGGGGGACAGTCTAATGAAAAACTGTTTTTT. This rearrangement joins TRBV5-4 to TRBJ1-4; 7 bases are shared with TRBD1. This CDR3 is 16 amino acids long. Germline CDR1 SGHNT, CDR2 YYREEE (reference sequence). V lost 0 bases, J lost 3 bases, and 5 bases stayed unmatched.

This clone was recorded only once. This rearrangement joins TRBV4-1 to TRBJ2-3, with 7 bases aligning to TRBD2. Germline values: CDR1 MGHRA, CDR2 YSYEKL. The ends lost 4 bases at V and 0 bases at J; junction bases unmatched: 7. The CDR3 is 16 residues long. The CDR3 DNA reads TGCGCCAGCAGCCTCCAGACTAGCCCCAGCACAGATACGCAGTATTTT. This codes for CASSLQTSPSTDTQYF.